Below, 9 T cell receptor beta chains from the same sample are listed, as sequenced in a study of T cells in pancreatic ductal adenocarcinoma. Clones were read by immunoSEQ multiplex PCR, and TCRdb kept only the in-frame ones, dropping some. In the table there are about 9,400 clones, around 66% of which are singletons. Surgery without prior neoadjuvant therapy was the treatment of the selected pancreatic ductal adenocarcinoma patients. The sample taken for sequencing was pancreatic tumor tissue. These receptors were collected from a human donor with pancreatic ductal adenocarcinoma.

V is TRBV5-1 and J is TRBJ1-1, with D possibly TRBD1 on 6 matching bases. CDR1 is SGHRS, CDR2 YFSETQ, per germline. Trimming shortened V by 0 bases and J by 4 bases, and 13 bases separated the two germline ends. The CDR3 is 15 amino acids. The CDR3 DNA reads TGCGCCAGCAGCTTGGCCGGGACAAAACCCACTGAAGCTTTCTTT. Encoded protein: CASSLAGTKPTEAFF.

The chain employs TRBV19 and TRBJ2-1; 14 positions match TRBD2. The CDR3 is made up of 16 amino acids. Germline V lookup: CDR1 LNHDA, CDR2 SQIVND (reference sequence). The J segment lost 9 bases and the V segment lost 3 bases, leaving 7 bases of the junction unmatched. The CDR3: CASSIPGTSGSIEQFF. In DNA, the CDR3 is TGTGCCAGTAGTATCCCCGGGACTAGCGGGAGTATTGAGCAGTTCTTC.

This rearrangement joins TRBV30 to TRBJ1-6, with TRBD1 matching over 8 bases. CDR3 length: 17 residues. J was trimmed by 0 bases and V by 1 base; bases with no gene match: 5. Germline V lookup: CDR1 GTSNPN, CDR2 SVGIG (reference sequence). In nucleotides, the CDR3 is TGTGCCTGGAGTGCCCGGGACAGGCCCTCCTATAATTCACCCCTCCACTTT. It translates to CAWSARDRPSYNSPLHF.

The sample holds a few counts of this clone. The rearrangement joins TRBV9 to TRBJ2-7, with D uncertain. CDR1 and CDR2 from the germline V gene are SGDLS and YYNGEE. With 0 bases removed from V and 5 bases from J, the gap between germline ends came to 12 bases. The CDR3 has 14 amino acids. The CDR3 is CASSVEGRWDEQYF. The CDR3, as DNA: TGTGCCAGCAGCGTAGAGGGCCGGTGGGACGAGCAGTACTTC. Full variable domain (missing parts from reference TRBV9 and TRBJ2-7): DSGVTQTPKHLITATGQRVTLRCSPRSGDLSVYWYQQSLDQGLQFLIQYYNGEERAKGNILERFSAQQFPDLHSELNLSSLELGDSALYFCASSVEGRWDEQYFGPGTRLTVT.

The chain joins TRBV6-1 to TRBJ2-7; 8 positions match TRBD1. Germline trimming cut 6 bases from V and 3 bases from J; bases unmatched to any gene: 4. CDR1 is MNHNS and CDR2 is SASEGT in the germline V gene. The CDR3 is made up of 13 amino acids. The CDR3 bases are TGTGCCAGCAGGCGGACAGGGAACTACGAGCAGTACTTC. Translating gives CASRRTGNYEQYF.

Remarks on this clone: Compared with germline, one end of the junction differs, possibly owing to a read error. Different DNA sequences within this sample yield the same CDR3. This chain uses TRBV9 with TRBJ2-7; a weak D match, TRBD2 (5 bases). Germline lookup yields CDR1 SGDLS and CDR2 YYNGEE. CDR3 length: 12 amino acids. The CDR3 DNA sequence: TGTGCCAGCACCCTGGGGAGTTGTCCACGCGACTTC. As protein: CASTLGSCPRDF.

CDR3: CASSQAGGHQTDTQYF. The CDR3 DNA follows: TGTGCCAGCAGCCAAGCAGGGGGCCATCAGACAGATACGCAGTATTTT. The rearrangement uses TRBV4-2 and TRBJ2-3, with TRBD1 identical over 8 bases. The CDR3 is 16 amino acids. The ends lost 1 base at V and 3 bases at J; junction bases unmatched: 6. In germline, CDR1 is LGHNA, CDR2 YNFKEQ.

This clone occurred a few times. The V call is TRBV5-6, the J call TRBJ2-1; D unclear. Trimming shortened V by 4 bases and J by 8 bases, and 7 bases separated the two germline ends. Germline CDR1 SGHDT, CDR2 YYEEEE. The CDR3 totals 11 residues. CDR3 sequence (DNA): TGTGCCAGCAGCCTCAACTATGAGCAGTTCTTC. Encoded protein: CASSLNYEQFF.

This chain uses TRBV28 with TRBJ1-5; a weak D match, TRBD1 (5 bases). The V end lost 3 bases, the J end lost 6 bases, and 6 bases lay between the germline ends. The CDR3 loop spans 12 amino acids. Germline V gives CDR1 MDHEN, CDR2 SYDVKM. The CDR3 DNA reads as TGTGCCAGCAGTTTTGGGACTCAGCCCCAGCATTTT. This encodes CASSFGTQPQHF. The variable domain in full, completed from reference TRBV28 and TRBJ1-5, reads DVKVTQSSRYLVKRTGEKVFLECVQDMDHENMFWYRQDPGLGLRLIYFSYDVKMKEKGDIPEGYSVSREKKERFSLILESASTNQTSMYLCASSFGTQPQHFGDGTRLSIL.